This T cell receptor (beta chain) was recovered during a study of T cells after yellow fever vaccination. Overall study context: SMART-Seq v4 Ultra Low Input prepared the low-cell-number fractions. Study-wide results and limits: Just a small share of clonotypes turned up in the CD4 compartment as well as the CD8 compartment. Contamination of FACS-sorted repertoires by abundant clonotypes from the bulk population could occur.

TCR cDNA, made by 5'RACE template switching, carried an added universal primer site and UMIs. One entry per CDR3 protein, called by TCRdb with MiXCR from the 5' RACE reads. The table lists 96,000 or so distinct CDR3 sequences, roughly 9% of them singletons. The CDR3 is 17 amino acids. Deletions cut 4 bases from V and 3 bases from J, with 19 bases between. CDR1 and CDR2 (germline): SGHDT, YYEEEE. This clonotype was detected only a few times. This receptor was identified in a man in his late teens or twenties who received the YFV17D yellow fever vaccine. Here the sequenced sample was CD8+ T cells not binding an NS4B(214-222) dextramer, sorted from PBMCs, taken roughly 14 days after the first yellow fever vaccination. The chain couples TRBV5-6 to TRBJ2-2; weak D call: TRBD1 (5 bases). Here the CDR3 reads CASSPSLGLLHTGELFF. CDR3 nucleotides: TGTGCCAGCAGCCCCTCTTTGGGGCTACTCCACACCGGGGAGCTGTTTTTT.